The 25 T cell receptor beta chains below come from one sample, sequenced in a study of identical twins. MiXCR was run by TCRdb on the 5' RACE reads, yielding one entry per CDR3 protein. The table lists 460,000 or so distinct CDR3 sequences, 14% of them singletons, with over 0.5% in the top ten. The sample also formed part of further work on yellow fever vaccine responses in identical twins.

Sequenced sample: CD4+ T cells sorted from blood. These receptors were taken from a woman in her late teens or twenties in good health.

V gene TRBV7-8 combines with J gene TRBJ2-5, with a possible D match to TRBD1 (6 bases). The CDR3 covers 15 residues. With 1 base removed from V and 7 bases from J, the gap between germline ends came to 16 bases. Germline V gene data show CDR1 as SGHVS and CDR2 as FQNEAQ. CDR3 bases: TGTGCCAGCAGCTTAGACTACAGGGCATGGTGGACCCAGTACTTC. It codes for CASSLDYRAWWTQYF.

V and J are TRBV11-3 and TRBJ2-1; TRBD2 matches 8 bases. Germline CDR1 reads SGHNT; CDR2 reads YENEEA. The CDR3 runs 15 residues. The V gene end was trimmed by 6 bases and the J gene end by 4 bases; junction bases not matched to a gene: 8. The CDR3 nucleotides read TGTGCCAGCAGTGGAGGACTAGCAGTTTACAATGAGCAGTTCTTC. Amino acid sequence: CASSGGLAVYNEQFF.

CDR3 protein: CASSFHSPGSYEQYF. The CDR3 nucleotides are TGTGCCAGCAGCTTCCATTCCCCCGGATCCTACGAGCAGTACTTC. The chain links TRBV7-2 to TRBJ2-7, with D unclear. This CDR3 is built from 15 residues. Germline CDR1 SGHTA, CDR2 FQGNSA. The V end lost 3 bases, the J end lost 1 base, and 13 bases lay between the germline ends. Looking up the rest from reference TRBV7-2 and TRBJ2-7 gives the full variable domain: GAGVSQSPSNKVTEKGKDVELRCDPISGHTALYWYRQSLGQGLEFLIYFQGNSAPDKSGLPSDRFSAERTGGSVSTLTIQRTQQEDSAVYLCASSFHSPGSYEQYFGPGTRLTVT.

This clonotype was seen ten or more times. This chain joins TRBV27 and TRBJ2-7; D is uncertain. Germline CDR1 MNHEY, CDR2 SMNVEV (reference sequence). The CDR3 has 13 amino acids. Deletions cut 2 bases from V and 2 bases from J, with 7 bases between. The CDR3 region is CASSLRVAYEQYF. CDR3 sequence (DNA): TGTGCCAGCAGTTTAAGAGTGGCCTACGAGCAGTACTTC.

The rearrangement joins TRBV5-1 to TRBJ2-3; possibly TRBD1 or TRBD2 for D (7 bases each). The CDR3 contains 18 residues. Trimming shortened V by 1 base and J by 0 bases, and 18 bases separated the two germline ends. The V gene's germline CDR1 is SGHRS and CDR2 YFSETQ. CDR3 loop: CASSLSPGGAFSTDTQYF. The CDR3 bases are TGCGCCAGCAGCTTGTCTCCAGGGGGGGCTTTTAGCACAGATACGCAGTATTTT.

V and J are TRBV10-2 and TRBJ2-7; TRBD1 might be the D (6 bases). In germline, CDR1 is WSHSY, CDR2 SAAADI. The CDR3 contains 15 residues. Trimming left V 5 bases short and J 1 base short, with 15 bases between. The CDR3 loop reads CASSKFTGSSYEQYF. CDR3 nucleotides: TGCGCCAGCAGTAAGTTTACAGGGTCATCCTACGAGCAGTACTTC.

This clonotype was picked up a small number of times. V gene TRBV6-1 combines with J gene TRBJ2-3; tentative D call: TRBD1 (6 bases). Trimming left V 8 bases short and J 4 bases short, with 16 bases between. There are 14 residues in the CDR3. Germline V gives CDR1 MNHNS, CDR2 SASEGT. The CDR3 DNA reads TGTGCCAGCGGCCAGGGGTTGGGGGCAGATACGCAGTATTTT. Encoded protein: CASGQGLGADTQYF.

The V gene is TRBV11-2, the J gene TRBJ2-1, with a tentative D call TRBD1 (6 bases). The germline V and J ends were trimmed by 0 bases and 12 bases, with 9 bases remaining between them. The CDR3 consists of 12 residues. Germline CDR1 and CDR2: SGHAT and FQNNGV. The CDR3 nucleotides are TGTGCCAGCAGCTTAGATCAGGGGCGGCAGTTCTTC. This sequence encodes CASSLDQGRQFF.

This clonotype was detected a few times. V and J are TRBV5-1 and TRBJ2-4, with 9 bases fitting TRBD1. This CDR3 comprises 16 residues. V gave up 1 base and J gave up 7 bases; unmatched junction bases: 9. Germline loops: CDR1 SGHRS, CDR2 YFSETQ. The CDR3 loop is CASSLLGQGQVNIQYF. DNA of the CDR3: TGCGCCAGCAGCTTGTTGGGACAGGGTCAGGTGAACATTCAGTACTTC.

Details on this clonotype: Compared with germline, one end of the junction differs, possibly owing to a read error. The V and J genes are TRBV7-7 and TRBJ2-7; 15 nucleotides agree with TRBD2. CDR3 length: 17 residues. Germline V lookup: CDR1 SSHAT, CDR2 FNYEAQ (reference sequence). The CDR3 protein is CASSPGLAGGPRHEQYF. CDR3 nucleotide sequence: TGTGCTAGCAGCCCCGGACTAGCGGGGGGGCCGCGCCACGAGCAGTACTTC.

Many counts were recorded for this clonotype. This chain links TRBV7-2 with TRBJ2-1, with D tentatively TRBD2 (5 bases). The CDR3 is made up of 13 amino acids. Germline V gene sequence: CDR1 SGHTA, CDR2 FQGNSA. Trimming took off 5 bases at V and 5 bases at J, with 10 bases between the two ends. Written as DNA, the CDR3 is TGTGCCAGCAGCGACGACGGGAACAATGAGCAGTTCTTC. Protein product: CASSDDGNNEQFF. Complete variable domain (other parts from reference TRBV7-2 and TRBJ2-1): GAGVSQSPSNKVTEKGKDVELRCDPISGHTALYWYRQSLGQGLEFLIYFQGNSAPDKSGLPSDRFSAERTGGSVSTLTIQRTQQEDSAVYLCASSDDGNNEQFFGPGTRLTVL.

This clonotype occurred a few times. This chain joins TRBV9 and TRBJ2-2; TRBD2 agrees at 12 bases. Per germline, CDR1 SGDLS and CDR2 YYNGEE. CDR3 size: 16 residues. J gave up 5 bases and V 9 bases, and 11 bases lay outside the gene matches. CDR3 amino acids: CATSSGGALNTGELFF. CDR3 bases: TGTGCCACGTCTAGCGGGGGGGCCCTTAATACCGGGGAGCTGTTTTTT.

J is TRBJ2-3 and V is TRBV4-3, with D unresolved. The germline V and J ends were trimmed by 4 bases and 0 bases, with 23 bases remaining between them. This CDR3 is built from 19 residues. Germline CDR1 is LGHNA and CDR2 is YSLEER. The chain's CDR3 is CASSPKVGYSSPSTDTQYF. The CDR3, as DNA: TGCGCCAGCAGCCCGAAAGTCGGGTATAGCAGTCCGAGCACAGATACGCAGTATTTT.

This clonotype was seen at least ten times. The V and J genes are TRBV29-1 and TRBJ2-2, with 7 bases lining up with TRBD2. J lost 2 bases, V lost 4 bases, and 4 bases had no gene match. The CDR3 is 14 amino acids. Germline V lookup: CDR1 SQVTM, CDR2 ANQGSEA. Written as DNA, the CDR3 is TGCAGCGTTGCCGGAGCGGGAAACACCGGGGAGCTGTTTTTT. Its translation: CSVAGAGNTGELFF.

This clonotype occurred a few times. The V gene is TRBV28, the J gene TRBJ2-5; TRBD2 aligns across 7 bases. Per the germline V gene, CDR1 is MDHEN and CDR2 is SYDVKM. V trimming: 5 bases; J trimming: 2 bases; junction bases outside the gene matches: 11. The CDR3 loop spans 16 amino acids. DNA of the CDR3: TGTGCCAGCAGTGCCTCCTCTAGCGGAGCACAAGAGACCCAGTACTTC. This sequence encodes CASSASSSGAQETQYF.

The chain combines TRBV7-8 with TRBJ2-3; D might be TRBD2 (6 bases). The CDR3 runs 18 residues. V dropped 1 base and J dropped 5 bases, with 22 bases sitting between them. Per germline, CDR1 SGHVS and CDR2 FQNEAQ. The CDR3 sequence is CASSLVSPARGSRDTQYF. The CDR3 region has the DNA TGTGCCAGCAGCTTAGTTTCACCCGCGCGGGGCAGTCGAGATACGCAGTATTTT.

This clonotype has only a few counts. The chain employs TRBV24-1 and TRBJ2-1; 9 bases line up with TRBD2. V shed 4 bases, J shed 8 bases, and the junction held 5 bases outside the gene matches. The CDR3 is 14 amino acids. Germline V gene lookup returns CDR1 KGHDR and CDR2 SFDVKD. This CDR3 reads CATSEASGTHEQFF. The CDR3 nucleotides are TGTGCCACCAGTGAGGCTAGCGGGACGCATGAGCAGTTCTTC.

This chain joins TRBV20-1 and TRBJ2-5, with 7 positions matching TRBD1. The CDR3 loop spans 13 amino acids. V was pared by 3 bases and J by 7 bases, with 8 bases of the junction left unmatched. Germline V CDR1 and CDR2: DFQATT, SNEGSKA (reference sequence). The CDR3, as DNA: TGCAGTGCTAGCCTACCAGGGGGAGCGACCCAGTACTTC. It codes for CSASLPGGATQYF.

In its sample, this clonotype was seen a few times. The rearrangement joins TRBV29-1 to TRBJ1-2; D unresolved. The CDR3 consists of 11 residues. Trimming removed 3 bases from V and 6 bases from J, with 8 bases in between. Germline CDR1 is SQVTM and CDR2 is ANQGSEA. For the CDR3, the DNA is TGCAGCGTTGAGTGGAGTAATGGCTACACCTTC. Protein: CSVEWSNGYTF.

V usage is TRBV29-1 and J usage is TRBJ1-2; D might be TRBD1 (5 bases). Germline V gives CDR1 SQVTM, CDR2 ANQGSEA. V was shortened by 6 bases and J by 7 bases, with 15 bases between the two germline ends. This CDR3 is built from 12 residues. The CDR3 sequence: CSVEPGLGGYTF. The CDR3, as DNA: TGCAGCGTCGAACCAGGGCTAGGTGGCTACACCTTC.

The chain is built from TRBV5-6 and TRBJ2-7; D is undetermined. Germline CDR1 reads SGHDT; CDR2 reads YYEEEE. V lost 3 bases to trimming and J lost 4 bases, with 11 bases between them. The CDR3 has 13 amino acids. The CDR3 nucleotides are TGTGCCAGCAGCTCGTTCAGTTTATACGAGCAGTACTTC. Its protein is CASSSFSLYEQYF.

The CDR3 bases are TGTGCCATCATGGGACCTTACAATGAGCAGTTCTTC. Translation gives CAIMGPYNEQFF. The V and J genes are TRBV10-3 and TRBJ2-1; D may be TRBD1 or TRBD2 (5 bases each). Deletions cut 7 bases from V and 4 bases from J, with 8 bases between. This CDR3 has 12 amino acids. CDR1 and CDR2 from the germline V gene are ENHRY and SYGVKD.

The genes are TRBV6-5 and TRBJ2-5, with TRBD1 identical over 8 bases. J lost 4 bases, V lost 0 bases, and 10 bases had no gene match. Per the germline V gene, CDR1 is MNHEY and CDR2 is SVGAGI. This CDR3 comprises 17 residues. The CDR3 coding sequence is TGTGCCAGCAGTTACTCTTGGACAGGGCTCCCCAGAGAGACCCAGTACTTC. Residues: CASSYSWTGLPRETQYF.

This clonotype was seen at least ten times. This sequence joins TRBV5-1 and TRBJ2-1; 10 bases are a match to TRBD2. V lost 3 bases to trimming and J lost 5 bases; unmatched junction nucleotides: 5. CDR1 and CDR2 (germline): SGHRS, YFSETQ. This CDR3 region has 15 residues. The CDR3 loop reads CASSYLAGVNNEQFF. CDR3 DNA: TGCGCCAGCAGCTATCTAGCGGGAGTAAACAATGAGCAGTTCTTC.

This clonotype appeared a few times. The CDR3: CASSLRAISYNEQFF. The CDR3 DNA is TGTGCCAGCAGCCTAAGGGCTATCTCCTACAATGAGCAGTTCTTC. The rearrangement uses TRBV3-1 and TRBJ2-1; D not resolved. The CDR3 contains 15 residues. From germline, CDR1 is LGHDT and CDR2 YNNKEL (reference sequence). V was cut by 4 bases and J by 0 bases, with 10 bases left in between.